The rows below give T cell receptor beta chains drawn from one sample of a study of T-cell memory formation after mild COVID-19. TCRdb ran MiXCR on the 5' RACE reads and lists one entry per CDR3 protein. The sample lists approximately 340,000 distinct CDR3 sequences; about an eighth were seen once. Material: PBMCs or a T cell subset sorted from them (not recorded which). These receptors came from a man younger than 35 who had mild COVID-19 (a few samples of this study predate the infection). Cell type and time point are not known. CDR3s include the opening cysteine and the closing phenylalanine or tryptophan. D genes are given only for firm matches. Clone size is shown for a subset of rows, as once, few, many or a class of expanded clone.

J gene,V gene,clone size,D gene,CDR3 DNA,CDR3 protein
TRBJ2-1,TRBV19,few,TRBD2,TGTGCCAGTAGTTGGCCGGGGGGACCTAAAAGGAATGAGCAGTTCTTC,CASSWPGGPKRNEQFF
TRBJ2-1,TRBV9,.,TRBD2,TGTGCCAGCAGCGTAGCTCTAGCGGGAGTGGAAAATGAGCAGTTCTTC,CASSVALAGVENEQFF
TRBJ2-4,TRBV2,once,TRBD2,TGTGCCAGCCTGCCGGGACTAGCGGGCGCGCAGAGGGACATTCAGTACTTC,CASLPGLAGAQRDIQYF
TRBJ1-1,TRBV7-9,many,.,TGTGCCAGCAGCTCCGAACAGGGGAACACTGAAGCTTTCTTT,CASSSEQGNTEAFF
TRBJ2-5,TRBV19,.,.,TGTGCCACCCGGGACTCCCTTGAGACCCAGTACTTC,CATRDSLETQYF
TRBJ2-4,TRBV20-1,few,.,TGCAGTGCTCGGCCCGCCGGGGACCAAAACATTCAGTACTTC,CSARPAGDQNIQYF
TRBJ2-5,TRBV20-1,.,.,TGCAGTGCTACCTTCGGGGAGCCGAGAGAGACCCAGTACTTC,CSATFGEPRETQYF
TRBJ2-2,TRBV4-3,.,.,TGCGCCAGCAGCCAAGTCAGGGAGGACACCGGGGAGCTGTTTTTT,CASSQVREDTGELFF
TRBJ2-1,TRBV7-2,few,TRBD2,TGTGCCAGCAGCTTCCTAGCGGAGGGTGAGCAGTTCTTC,CASSFLAEGEQFF
TRBJ2-1,TRBV7-9,.,TRBD2,TGTGCCAGCTTGCTGCGGGGGTACAATGAGCAGTTCTTC,CASLLRGYNEQFF
TRBJ1-1,TRBV21-1,few,.,TGTGCCAGCAGCAAAGTGGAAGGGACAGGGGGGACCGAAGCTTTCTTT,CASSKVEGTGGTEAFF
TRBJ2-4,TRBV5-1,.,TRBD1,TGCGCCAGCCGTACGGACAGGGCCAAAAACATTCAGTACTTC,CASRTDRAKNIQYF
TRBJ1-2,TRBV10-3,few,TRBD1,TGTGCCATCAGTGCCCAGGGGGTCACCGGAGCTAACTATGGCTACACCTTC,CAISAQGVTGANYGYTF
TRBJ2-6,TRBV6-1,.,.,TGTGCCATCGCCCTTTTCTCTGGGGCCAACGTCCTGACTTTC,CAIALFSGANVLTF
TRBJ2-3,TRBV7-3,.,.,TGTGCCAGCAGCTCGACAGGACAGAATCCCACAGATACGCAGTATTTT,CASSSTGQNPTDTQYF
TRBJ1-5,TRBV7-9,few,TRBD1,TGTGCCAGCAGCTCCAACAGGGGCCCGTATAGCAATCAGCCCCAGCATTTT,CASSSNRGPYSNQPQHF
TRBJ2-3,TRBV9,.,.,TGTGCCAGCAGCCCACCGGGACGCAGGATTGATACGCAGTATTTT,CASSPPGRRIDTQYF
TRBJ2-5,TRBV6-5,.,.,TGTGCCAGCAGTACCGGTGGGCTCAGACGCGCGACCCAGTACTTC,CASSTGGLRRATQYF
TRBJ1-6,TRBV19,.,.,TGTGCCAGTAGTCCTTGGACTGGGCGGAATTCACCCCTCCACTTT,CASSPWTGRNSPLHF
TRBJ2-7,TRBV29-1,.,.,TGCAGCGTCGACAGGGAGGAGAGTGGTGACTACGAGCAGTACTTC,CSVDREESGDYEQYF
TRBJ2-7,TRBV7-2,few,.,TGTGCCAGCAGCTCCATCGGGACGGCTGCCTACGAGCAGTACTTC,CASSSIGTAAYEQYF
TRBJ1-2,TRBV20-1,few,.,TGCAGTGCTAGACCCACGGAAGGCTATGGCTACACCTTC,CSARPTEGYGYTF
TRBJ2-5,TRBV7-9,.,TRBD1,TGTGCCAGCAGCAGGACAGGGCCCCAAGAGACCCAGTACTTC,CASSRTGPQETQYF
TRBJ1-2,TRBV6-1,few,.,TGTGCCAGCAGTGAAGTCGACGTCGTGACGACCTATGGCTACACCTTC,CASSEVDVVTTYGYTF
TRBJ2-5,TRBV15,few,.,TGTGCCACCAGCAGAGATCTGGGCGAGGCCCAGTACTTC,CATSRDLGEAQYF
TRBJ2-1,TRBV2,.,.,TGTGCCAGCAGTGAAAATGGACTGAGCTACAATGAGCAGTTCTTC,CASSENGLSYNEQFF
TRBJ2-7,TRBV11-2,few,.,TGTGCCAGCAGCTTTGAGGGTTTCTACGAGCAGTACTTC,CASSFEGFYEQYF
TRBJ1-1,TRBV27,few,TRBD1,TGTGCCAGCAGTCAAGGACAGGGCCCTGAAGCTTTCTTT,CASSQGQGPEAFF
TRBJ2-3,TRBV27,few,.,TGTGCCAGCTCAGGGCCGGTCTGGGGGACGTCAGATACGCAGTATTTT,CASSGPVWGTSDTQYF
TRBJ2-3,TRBV10-3,.,.,TGTGCCATCGCAGATTTCACAGATACGCAGTATTTT,CAIADFTDTQYF
TRBJ2-5,TRBV28,.,.,TGTGCCAGCAGTTTATCGGGACCCAGACAGACCCAGTACTTC,CASSLSGPRQTQYF
TRBJ2-3,TRBV4-2,.,.,TGTGCCAGCAGCCAAGATACTGGTTTTGCAGATACGCAGTATTTT,CASSQDTGFADTQYF
TRBJ1-5,TRBV6-5,.,.,TGTGCCAGCAGTTACTCGCCCAGGGCAGATAGTCAGCCCCAGCATTTT,CASSYSPRADSQPQHF
TRBJ1-4,TRBV25-1,.,.,TGTGCCAGCAGTCGGGGGGCTGGTGAAAAACTGTTTTTT,CASSRGAGEKLFF
TRBJ2-3,TRBV24-1,.,.,TGTGCCACCAGACAAGACAGCACAGATACGCAGTATTTT,CATRQDSTDTQYF
TRBJ2-1,TRBV9,.,.,TGTGCCAGCAGCCTGACAGCATCCTACAATGAGCAGTTCTTC,CASSLTASYNEQFF
TRBJ1-2,TRBV5-1,.,.,TGCGCCAGCAGATATACAGGGATCTATGGCTACACCTTC,CASRYTGIYGYTF
TRBJ1-3,TRBV4-3,few,.,TGCGCCAGCAGCCAAGGACAGCCTCGCTCTGGAAACACCATATATTTT,CASSQGQPRSGNTIYF
TRBJ1-1,TRBV2,.,.,TGTGCCAGCAGTCAACTTGGGCCGAACACTGAAGCTTTCTTT,CASSQLGPNTEAFF
TRBJ1-1,TRBV30,many,.,TGTGCCTGGGATGAGGGTCGGACTGAAGCTTTCTTT,CAWDEGRTEAFF
TRBJ1-3,TRBV4-1,.,TRBD1,TGCGCCAGCAGCCAAGACCCTACAGGGGAGGCTAGAAACACCATATATTTT,CASSQDPTGEARNTIYF
TRBJ2-7,TRBV10-1,few,.,TGCGCCAGCAGTGGCCCTGGACAGACATTCAACGAGCAGTACTTC,CASSGPGQTFNEQYF
TRBJ2-5,TRBV24-1,few,TRBD1,TGTGCCACCAGTGATTCGGGACAGGGGGTGTCGGAGACCCAGTACTTC,CATSDSGQGVSETQYF
TRBJ2-5,TRBV15,few,.,TGTGCCACCAGCAAAAGACTCGGGGAGACCCAGTACTTC,CATSKRLGETQYF
TRBJ1-4,TRBV4-2,few,TRBD1,TGTGCCAGCAGCGCGCAACAGGGGGGTTGGGATGAAAAACTGTTTTTT,CASSAQQGGWDEKLFF
TRBJ2-5,TRBV5-4,.,.,TGTGCCAGCAGGGGCCCAGGGTATCAAGAGACCCAGTACTTC,CASRGPGYQETQYF
TRBJ2-3,TRBV12-3/TRBV12-4,few,TRBD1,TGTGCCAGCAGTCGCGGACAGGGCTGGGCAGATACGCAGTATTTT,CASSRGQGWADTQYF
TRBJ2-3,TRBV4-1,.,.,TGCGCCAGCAGCCACCCCTTCAGCACAGATACGCAGTATTTT,CASSHPFSTDTQYF
TRBJ2-1,TRBV24-1,many,.,TGTGCCACCAGTGATAACGCGGGGAGCTCCTACAATGAGCAGTTCTTC,CATSDNAGSSYNEQFF
TRBJ1-1,TRBV9,few,.,TGTGCCAGCAGCGTAGACATGAACACTGAAGCTTTCTTT,CASSVDMNTEAFF
TRBJ2-3,TRBV12-3/TRBV12-4,.,.,TGTGCCAGCAGTTGGAGGGGTGAAGGAGATACGCAGTATTTT,CASSWRGEGDTQYF
TRBJ2-1,TRBV18,.,TRBD1,TGTGCCAGCTCACCGTGGGGACAGGCCGATGAGCAGTTCTTC,CASSPWGQADEQFF
TRBJ1-5,TRBV25-1,many,.,TGTGCCAGCAGTGAAGCCAATCAGCCCCAGCATTTT,CASSEANQPQHF
TRBJ2-3,TRBV7-9,.,.,TGTGCCAGCAGCTTAGGTGGCGGGGAAGGGGCAGATACGCAGTATTTT,CASSLGGGEGADTQYF
TRBJ2-1,TRBV5-1,few,.,TGCGCCAGCAGCCCCTGGGGGAATGAGCAGTTCTTC,CASSPWGNEQFF